This T cell receptor (beta chain) was captured by sequencing in a study of HIV-infected patients and healthy controls. General study points: Study cohorts differed slightly in age and sex, but this did not explain diversity differences. Size-matching overweighted rare events from HIV-infected data when comparing patients with controls. HIV-infected patients shared fewer CDR3 sequences between individuals than healthy controls.

This clonotype has a handful of counts. The antigen remains unidentified. Since it is a stray read in a library aimed at alpha chains, this beta chain has a size that is not meaningful. CDR1 and CDR2 (germline): SGHTA, FQGTGA. The CDR3 is 13 amino acids. The V end was cut by 6 bases, the J end by 2 bases, with 9 bases between. Follow-up blood was drawn about 14 weeks, roughly three months, after antiretroviral therapy began. Whole blood was used without fractionation, so all unsorted peripheral T cells were included. cDNA was made from 500 ng RNA using alpha and beta constant primers. Using multiplexing indices, alpha and beta chain libraries were generated apart by chain-specific third strand synthesis. MiXCR, applied by TCRdb to the 5' RACE reads, yields one record per CDR3 protein. The data hold about 8,000 distinct CDR3 sequences, with 6.5% to 7.5% observed a single time.

The V and J genes are TRBV7-3 and TRBJ2-3; D uncertain. This specimen consisted of blood, obtained during antiretroviral therapy. The source of this sequence is an adult with HIV infection. CDR3 nucleotides: TGTGCCAGCAGTGACGGAACCACAGATACGCAGTATTTT. This encodes CASSDGTTDTQYF. Full variable domain (outside the CDR3, taken from reference TRBV7-3 and TRBJ2-3): GAGVSQTPSNKVTEKGKYVELRCDPISGHTALYWYRQSLGQGPEFLIYFQGTGAADDSGLPNDRFFAVRPEGSVSTLKIQRTERGDSAVYLCASSDGTTDTQYFGPGTRLTVL.